Below, 16 T cell receptor beta chains from the same sample are listed, as sequenced in a study of CD8 T cells in Susac syndrome. Reverse transcription of about 0.45 to 1 ug RNA was carried out with random hexamers. TCRdb re-analysed the immunoSEQ multiplex PCR reads in MiXCR, keeping a single row per CDR3 protein. This table holds roughly 130,000 distinct CDR3 sequences, around 94% found once. The sample taken for sequencing was CD4+ T cells from PBMCs. These receptors were obtained from a human donor with multiple sclerosis.

The chain uses TRBV30 and TRBJ1-5, with TRBD1 as a possible D gene (5 bases). CDR1 and CDR2 from the germline V gene are GTSNPN and SVGIG (reference sequence). The CDR3 extends over 13 amino acids. The V and J ends lost 0 bases and 5 bases respectively, with 8 bases between them. The CDR3 nucleotides read TGTGCCTGGAGTGTAATCAGGGATCAGCCCCAGCATTTT. Translation gives CAWSVIRDQPQHF.

To note about this clonotype: One junction end disagrees with the germline gene, perhaps due to a read error. The chain combines TRBV20-1 with TRBJ2-1, with 10 bases aligning to TRBD2. CDR3 size: 14 residues. The V gene's germline CDR1 is DFQATT and CDR2 SNEGSKA (reference sequence). CDR3 amino acids: CSARTSGPYSEQFF. In DNA form, the CDR3 reads TGCAGTGCTAGGACTAGCGGGCCCTACAGTGAGCAGTTCTTC.

The V call is TRBV5-1, the J call TRBJ1-2, with 7 positions matching TRBD1. The CDR3 covers 13 residues. V was clipped by 5 bases and J by 3 bases; unmatched bases: 4. CDR1 is SGHRS and CDR2 is YFSETQ in the germline V gene. CDR3 nucleotide sequence: TGCGCCAGCAGACAGGGGACGGACTATGGCTACACCTTC. Encoded protein: CASRQGTDYGYTF.

This clonotype was found once. The chain joins TRBV19 to TRBJ2-3; no reliable D call. From germline, CDR1 is LNHDA and CDR2 SQIVND (reference sequence). V was shortened by 3 bases and J by 1 base, with 8 bases between the two germline ends. The CDR3 extends over 14 amino acids. CDR3 region: CASSIPGGTDTQYF. The CDR3 DNA reads as TGTGCCAGTAGTATCCCTGGAGGCACAGATACGCAGTATTTT.

J is TRBJ2-1 and V is TRBV7-2; the D is unclear. Germline CDR1 reads SGHTA; CDR2 reads FQGNSA. V was pared by 1 base and J by 15 bases, with 13 bases between. The CDR3 is 12 residues long. CDR3 bases: TGTGCCAGCAGCTTAGGTTCTCTTTACCCGTTCTTC. Its protein is CASSLGSLYPFF.

The chain carries TRBV19 and TRBJ2-7; D ambiguous. Germline values: CDR1 LNHDA, CDR2 SQIVND (reference sequence). Trimming took 5 bases from V and 6 from J, leaving 17 bases between them. CDR3 length: 14 residues. The CDR3 region is CASSPAFRLREQYF. In DNA form, the CDR3 reads TGTGCCAGTAGTCCAGCTTTCCGGCTTCGCGAGCAGTACTTC.

In this sample, this clonotype turned up once. The chain carries TRBV20-1 and TRBJ2-5; TRBD2 aligns across 13 bases. Germline V gene lookup returns CDR1 DFQATT and CDR2 SNEGSKA (reference sequence). The trim removed 6 bases at V and 2 bases at J, leaving 6 bases unmatched. CDR3 length equals 15 residues. The CDR3 DNA follows: TGCAGTGCAACAGGACTAGCGGGAGTGCAAGAGACCCAGTACTTC. Translated, it gives CSATGLAGVQETQYF.

The chain carries TRBV29-1 and TRBJ2-7; 8 positions match TRBD1. V dropped 6 bases and J dropped 6; count of bases not matched to a gene: 10. This CDR3 has 13 residues. Germline V gives CDR1 SQVTM, CDR2 ANQGSEA. The CDR3 spells CSVMQDRVSEQYF. DNA of the CDR3: TGCAGCGTAATGCAGGACAGGGTCAGCGAGCAGTACTTC.

V usage is TRBV5-1 and J usage is TRBJ2-7; D not certain. The CDR3 consists of 13 residues. Germline CDR1 SGHRS, CDR2 YFSETQ. The germline V and J ends were trimmed by 5 bases and 0 bases, with 9 bases remaining between them. The CDR3 loop reads CASRDDYSYEQYF. The DNA for the CDR3 is TGCGCCAGCAGGGATGATTACTCCTACGAGCAGTACTTC. The entire variable domain, with the rest obtained from reference TRBV5-1 and TRBJ2-7, is as follows: KAGVTQTPRYLIKTRGQQVTLSCSPISGHRSVSWYQQTPGQGLQFLFEYFSETQRNKGNFPGRFSGRQFSNSRSEMNVSTLELGDSALYLCASRDDYSYEQYFGPGTRLTVT.

The chain employs TRBV19 and TRBJ2-3; 8 bases line up with TRBD1. The CDR3 consists of 18 residues. CDR1 and CDR2 from the germline V gene are LNHDA and SQIVND (reference sequence). V was clipped by 8 bases and J by 1 base; unmatched bases: 17. The CDR3: CASSIRPVGQGGTDTQYF. CDR3 nucleotide sequence: TGTGCCAGTTCAATCCGACCGGTCGGACAGGGTGGCACAGATACGCAGTATTTT.

This chain uses TRBV20-1 with TRBJ2-5; 9 positions agree with TRBD2. The CDR3 runs to 13 residues. In germline, CDR1 is DFQATT, CDR2 SNEGSKA (reference sequence). The V segment lost 5 bases and the J segment 5 bases; nucleotides outside the gene matches: 6. The chain's CDR3 is CSALSGRRETQYF. In DNA, the CDR3 is TGCAGTGCTCTTAGCGGGAGAAGGGAGACCCAGTACTTC.

This rearrangement joins TRBV7-2 to TRBJ2-3; weak D call: TRBD2 (5 bases). The germline CDR1 and CDR2 sequences are SGHTA and FQGNSA. There are 13 residues in the CDR3. V lost 5 bases, J lost 5 bases, and 11 bases lay in between. Here the CDR3 reads CASSERREDTQYF. Written as DNA, the CDR3 is TGTGCCAGCAGCGAGCGGAGAGAAGATACGCAGTATTTT.

V gene TRBV5-6 combines with J gene TRBJ2-3; the match to TRBD1 covers 8 bases. The length of the CDR3 is 13 residues. V dropped 4 bases and J dropped 5; count of bases not matched to a gene: 3. The germline CDR1 and CDR2 sequences are SGHDT and YYEEEE. CDR3 loop: CASSRTGKDTQYF. The CDR3 bases are TGTGCCAGCAGCCGGACAGGGAAAGATACGCAGTATTTT.

V is TRBV13 and J is TRBJ2-1; 7 nucleotides match TRBD2. The V and J ends lost 5 bases and 4 bases, in that order; junction bases with no gene match: 5. Germline CDR1 is PRHDT and CDR2 is FYEKMQ (reference sequence). The CDR3 runs to 14 residues. The CDR3, as DNA: TGTGCCAGCAGCCTAGCGGACGCATACAATGAGCAGTTCTTC. Residues: CASSLADAYNEQFF.

The rearrangement joins TRBV3-1 to TRBJ1-2; 7 bases are a match to TRBD1. Losses at the gene ends were 0 bases for V and 0 bases for J; bases not matched to a gene: 4. The CDR3 has 16 residues. Per the germline V gene, CDR1 is LGHDT and CDR2 is YNNKEL (reference sequence). In DNA, the CDR3 is TGTGCCAGCAGCCAAGATTTGGGGACAGCTAACTATGGCTACACCTTC. Translating gives CASSQDLGTANYGYTF. Based on the CDR3 plus reference TRBV3-1 and TRBJ1-2, the full variable domain is DTAVSQTPKYLVTQMGNDKSIKCEQNLGHDTMYWYKQDSKKFLKIMFSYNNKELIINETVPNRFSPKSPDKAHLNLHINSLELGDSAVYFCASSQDLGTANYGYTFGSGTRLTVV.

The genes are TRBV3-1 and TRBJ2-1; D is unresolved. V was clipped by 2 bases and J by 6 bases, with 5 bases between them. CDR3 length equals 12 residues. CDR1 and CDR2 from the germline V gene are LGHDT and YNNKEL (reference sequence). CDR3 bases: TGTGCCAGCAGCCAACCCCCCAATGAGCAGTTCTTC. It yields the protein CASSQPPNEQFF.